Ten or more counts support the clone carrying this T cell receptor (beta chain). Antigen specificity is unknown. These data originate in a study of human T cells and chemical hapten exposure. Overall study context: Patch testing was performed with 0.01% DPC on the upper back, with reading at 6 days. Study-level results: The number of TCRs above 1 in 1000 frequency did not change after DPC sensitization.

Regarding time point: patch test 3, about 24 weeks after DPC sensitization. Regarding treatment: therapeutic diphenylcyclopropenone sensitization with weekly scalp DPC. TCRdb used MiXCR to reprocess the RACE reads, holding one entry per CDR3 protein. The sample has over 65,000 distinct CDR3 sequences, approximately 10% seen once. Germline V gives CDR1 MNHNY, CDR2 SVGAGI (reference sequence). CDR3 length equals 15 residues. V was clipped by 2 bases and J by 3 bases; unmatched bases: 3. This sequence joins TRBV6-6 and TRBJ1-3, with 8 bases matching TRBD1. The sequence came from a woman in her forties or fifties with alopecia areata. Some clones in this sample may be carry-over from other donors' samples. The sample here was whole blood, taken in connection with sensitization to the hapten diphenylcyclopropenone (DPC). The CDR3 here is CASSYQGANGNTIYF. CDR3 coding DNA: TGTGCCAGCAGTTACCAGGGGGCGAATGGAAACACCATATATTTT.